What follows describes a single T cell receptor beta chain. The source of the sample is a study of cytomegalovirus exposure and HLA in healthy donors. Germline V CDR1 and CDR2: LGHNT, FRNRAP. V lost 5 bases to trimming and J lost 2 bases; unmatched junction nucleotides: 5. CDR3 size: 14 residues. The PCR used 60 Vbeta and 13 Jbeta primers. The assay was immunoSEQ multiplex PCR, and TCRdb's table has in-frame clones only and misses some. The sample includes approximately 95,000 clones, about 78% of them seen just once. This TCR derives from a woman aged 40 to 50 in good health and CMV-seropositive. This chain links TRBV12-5 with TRBJ2-7; 8 bases fit TRBD1. Sequencing input: PBMCs. CDR3 bases: TGTGCTAGTGGTCGGGACAGGCTTACCTACGAGCAGTACTTC. Residues: CASGRDRLTYEQYF.